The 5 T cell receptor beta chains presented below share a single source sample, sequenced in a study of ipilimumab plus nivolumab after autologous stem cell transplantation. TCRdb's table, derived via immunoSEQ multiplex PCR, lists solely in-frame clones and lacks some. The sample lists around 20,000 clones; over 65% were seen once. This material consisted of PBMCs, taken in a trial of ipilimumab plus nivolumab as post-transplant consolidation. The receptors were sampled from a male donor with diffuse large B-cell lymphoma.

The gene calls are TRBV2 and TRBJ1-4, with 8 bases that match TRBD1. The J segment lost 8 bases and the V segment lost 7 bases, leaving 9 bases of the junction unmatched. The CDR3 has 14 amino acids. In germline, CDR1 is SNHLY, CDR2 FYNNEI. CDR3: CASMETGVGEKLFF. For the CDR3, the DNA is TGTGCCAGCATGGAGACAGGGGTTGGGGAAAAACTGTTTTTT. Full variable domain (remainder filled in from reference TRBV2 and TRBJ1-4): EPEVTQTPSHQVTQMGQEVILRCVPISNHLYFYWYRQILGQKVEFLVSFYNNEISEKSEIFDDQFSVERPDGSNFTLKIRSTKLEDSAMYFCASMETGVGEKLFFGSGTQLSVL.

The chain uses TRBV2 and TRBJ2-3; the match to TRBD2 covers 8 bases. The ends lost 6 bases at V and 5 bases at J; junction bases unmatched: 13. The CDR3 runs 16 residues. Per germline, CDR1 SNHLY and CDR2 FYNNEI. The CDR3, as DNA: TGTGCCAGCAGACCCACTAGCGGAGCCCCGGTAGATACGCAGTATTTT. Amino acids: CASRPTSGAPVDTQYF.

The CDR3 DNA sequence: TGCGCCAGCAGCCAAGGACTAGCGGGTCTGATCGGGGAGCTGTTTTTT. Its translation is CASSQGLAGLIGELFF. This chain joins TRBV4-1 and TRBJ2-2; 10 nucleotides match TRBD2. Germline CDR1 reads MGHRA; CDR2 reads YSYEKL. The CDR3 loop spans 16 amino acids. The junction had 6 bases not matched to a gene; V was cut back by 1 base and J by 7 bases.

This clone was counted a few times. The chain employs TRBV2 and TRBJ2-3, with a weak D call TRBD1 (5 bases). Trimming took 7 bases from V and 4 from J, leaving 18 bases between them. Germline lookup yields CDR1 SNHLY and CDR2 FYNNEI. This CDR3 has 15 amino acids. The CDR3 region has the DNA TGTGCCAGCACCTCTGGGGCAAAAGGCCCAGATACGCAGTATTTT. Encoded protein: CASTSGAKGPDTQYF.

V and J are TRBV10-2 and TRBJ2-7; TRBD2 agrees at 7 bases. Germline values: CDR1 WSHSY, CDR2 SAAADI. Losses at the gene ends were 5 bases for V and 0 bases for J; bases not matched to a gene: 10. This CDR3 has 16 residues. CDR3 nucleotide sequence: TGCGCCAGCAGTCCCCCCCCTAGCGGACTCTCCTACGAGCAGTACTTC. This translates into CASSPPPSGLSYEQYF.